This T cell receptor beta chain is drawn from a study of shared clonotypes between healthy human individuals. Clones were read by immunoSEQ multiplex PCR, and TCRdb kept only the in-frame ones, dropping some. The sample records around 2.5 million clones, over 85% being singletons. V lost 6 bases, J lost 4 bases, and 9 bases stayed unmatched. Germline loops: CDR1 GTSNPN, CDR2 SVGIG (reference sequence). The CDR3 has 14 amino acids. The rearrangement uses TRBV30 and TRBJ1-5; 7 positions match TRBD1. This sequence was found in a young man in good health. Some clones in this sample may be carry-over from other donors' samples. Material for sequencing was naive CD4+ T cells from PBMCs. Subset in this sample: CD45RA+ positively selected. This CDR3 reads CACTPGTANQPQHF. Here the CDR3 DNA reads TGTGCCTGTACCCCGGGGACAGCAAATCAGCCCCAGCATTTT. The full variable domain, rest sourced from reference TRBV30 and TRBJ1-5, is SQTIHQWPATLVQPVGSPLSLECTVEGTSNPNLYWYRQAAGRGLQLLFYSVGIGQISSEVPQNLSASRPQDRQFILSSKKLLLSDSGFYLCACTPGTANQPQHFGDGTRLSIL.